This T cell receptor (beta chain) is drawn from a study of T-cell memory formation after mild COVID-19. Overall study context: TCR clustering was largely donor specific.

TCRdb reprocessed the 5' RACE reads via MiXCR and lists one record per CDR3 protein. The table lists 85,000 to 130,000 distinct CDR3 sequences, about 18% of them singletons. Germline CDR1 and CDR2: KGHDR and SFDVKD. There are 13 residues in the CDR3. The junction had 2 bases not matched to a gene; V was cut back by 5 bases and J by 6 bases. Sequencing was done on a sample of PBMCs or a T cell subset sorted from them (not recorded which). The receptor comes from an adult woman who had mild COVID-19 (a few samples of this study predate the infection). Cell type and time point are not known. The chain links TRBV24-1 to TRBJ2-7, with TRBD1 matching over 11 bases. CDR3: CATSAGQGAEQYF. For the CDR3, the DNA is TGTGCCACCAGTGCAGGACAGGGGGCCGAGCAGTACTTC.